Each of the 22 T cell receptor beta chains below was sequenced from the same sample in a study of T-cell memory formation after mild COVID-19. TCRdb ran MiXCR on the 5' RACE reads and lists one entry per CDR3 protein. The sample records hundreds of thousands of distinct CDR3 sequences, 16% being singletons. Sequencing was carried out using PBMCs or a T cell subset sorted from them (not recorded which). The receptors were gathered from a man aged 18 to 30 who had mild COVID-19 (a few samples of this study predate the infection). Cell type and time point are not known.

This clonotype showed up just a few times. This chain uses TRBV6-5 with TRBJ2-5; 10 bases map to TRBD1. The J segment lost 5 bases and the V segment lost 5 bases, leaving 11 bases of the junction unmatched. CDR3 length equals 16 residues. From germline, CDR1 is MNHEY and CDR2 SVGAGI. This CDR3 reads CASSNPFGTGEETQYF. In nucleotides, the CDR3 is TGTGCCAGCAGTAATCCCTTCGGGACAGGGGAGGAGACCCAGTACTTC.

This clonotype was seen a few times. The V and J genes are TRBV5-4 and TRBJ2-5; D ambiguous. The V gene's germline CDR1 is SGHNT and CDR2 YYREEE (reference sequence). This CDR3 is 11 amino acids long. V dropped 5 bases and J dropped 5 bases, with 7 bases sitting between them. The CDR3 here is CASRVEETQYF. DNA for the CDR3: TGTGCCAGCAGAGTTGAGGAGACCCAGTACTTC.

The V and J genes are TRBV27 and TRBJ1-4, with TRBD1 identical over 10 bases. CDR1 is MNHEY, CDR2 SMNVEV, per germline (reference sequence). The junction had 6 bases not matched to a gene; V was cut back by 5 bases and J by 9 bases. This CDR3 spans 14 amino acids. The DNA for the CDR3 is TGTGCCAGCAGTCTCCGACAGGGGGCGCAAAAACTGTTTTTT. This translates into CASSLRQGAQKLFF.

Many counts were recorded for this clonotype. The V and J genes are TRBV18 and TRBJ2-1, with D perhaps assigned TRBD1 or TRBD2 (5 bases each). Germline V lookup: CDR1 KGHSH, CDR2 LQKENI. The CDR3 length is 15 residues. V dropped 3 bases and J dropped 12 bases, with 21 bases sitting between them. The CDR3 loop reads CASSPGPDGAIAQFF. CDR3 in DNA: TGTGCCAGCTCACCGGGTCCCGACGGGGCAATCGCGCAGTTCTTC.

This clonotype was observed a few times. The CDR3 region has the DNA TGTGCCAGCTCACCAGTGGCAGGCCTGGGTGCTGGGGCCAACGTCCTGACTTTC. Translated, it gives CASSPVAGLGAGANVLTF. V and J are TRBV18 and TRBJ2-6; no reliable D call. CDR1 is KGHSH, CDR2 LQKENI, per germline. This CDR3 is 18 amino acids long. Deletions cut 2 bases from V and 2 bases from J, with 16 bases between.

The sample holds many counts of this clonotype. The V gene is TRBV4-3, the J gene TRBJ1-2; D not certain. This CDR3 spans 12 amino acids. Per germline, CDR1 LGHNA and CDR2 YSLEER. Trimming removed 0 bases from V and 8 bases from J, with 7 bases in between. The CDR3 region is CASSQEGRGYTF. As DNA, the CDR3 is TGCGCCAGCAGCCAAGAGGGTAGAGGCTACACCTTC.

V gene TRBV7-9 combines with J gene TRBJ1-2; maybe TRBD1 (5 bases). Germline-derived CDR1 and CDR2 are SEHNR and FQNEAQ (reference sequence). This CDR3 region has 12 residues. V lost 2 bases and J 8 bases, leaving 9 bases between the germline ends. The CDR3 nucleotides are TGTGCCAGCAGCTTAACGGGGGTCGGCTACACCTTC. Its translation: CASSLTGVGYTF.

This clonotype was observed a few times. The CDR3 bases are TGTGCCAGCAGTTCCCCTTTCGGGGTTAGTGGCACTGAAGCTTTCTTT. Amino acids: CASSSPFGVSGTEAFF. The chain has TRBV6-6 and TRBJ1-1, with unresolved D. CDR3 length equals 16 residues. Trimming cost V 4 bases and J 4 bases, with 19 bases left between them. From germline, CDR1 is MNHNY and CDR2 SVGAGI (reference sequence).

The V call is TRBV4-1, the J call TRBJ2-3; D is perhaps TRBD2 (7 bases). V gave up 6 bases and J gave up 4 bases, with 17 bases separating them. Germline values: CDR1 MGHRA, CDR2 YSYEKL. The CDR3 runs 15 residues. The CDR3 is CASSSRWGGSDTQYF. CDR3 nucleotide sequence: TGCGCCAGCAGTTCAAGGTGGGGGGGCTCAGATACGCAGTATTTT.

The chain recombines TRBV15 with TRBJ1-5; D is ambiguous. CDR3 size: 14 residues. Trimming took off 0 bases at V and 3 bases at J, with 6 bases between the two ends. Germline V CDR1 and CDR2: LNHNV, YYDKDF (reference sequence). In DNA, the CDR3 is TGTGCCACCAGCAGAGAGGGAGCCAATCAGCCCCAGCATTTT. Translating gives CATSREGANQPQHF.

This clonotype was detected a few times. V is TRBV18 and J is TRBJ2-2; D gene ambiguous. This CDR3 is built from 14 residues. Trimming stripped 1 base from V and 4 bases from J, with 7 bases between. Germline V gives CDR1 KGHSH, CDR2 LQKENI. CDR3 in DNA: TGTGCCAGCTCACCACGTGCGAGCACCGGGGAGCTGTTTTTT. This codes for CASSPRASTGELFF. Together with reference TRBV18 and TRBJ2-2, the CDR3 gives the full variable domain: NAGVMQNPRHLVRRRGQEARLRCSPMKGHSHVYWYRQLPEEGLKFMVYLQKENIIDESGMPKERFSAEFPKEGPSILRIQQVVRGDSAAYFCASSPRASTGELFFGEGSRLTVL.

The CDR3 sequence: CASSLSPGDTEAFF. CDR3 DNA sequence: TGCGCCAGCAGCTTATCGCCCGGGGACACTGAAGCTTTCTTT. This sequence joins TRBV5-1 and TRBJ1-1; D is unresolved. Per germline, CDR1 SGHRS and CDR2 YFSETQ. This CDR3 has 14 amino acids. V lost 2 bases, J lost 3 bases, and 11 bases lay in between.

This clonotype appeared a single time. This chain connects TRBV10-3 to TRBJ1-1; 7 bases agree with TRBD1. The CDR3 is 13 amino acids. Trimming removed 3 bases from V and 5 bases from J; junction bases left unmatched: 3. Per germline, CDR1 ENHRY and CDR2 SYGVKD. Written as DNA, the CDR3 is TGTGCCATCAGTGACCAGGGGGGAACTGAAGCTTTCTTT. It codes for CAISDQGGTEAFF.

The chain uses TRBV11-2 and TRBJ2-1; TRBD2 matches at 9 bases. Germline assignment: CDR1 SGHAT and CDR2 FQNNGV. The CDR3 loop spans 16 amino acids. J lost 5 bases, V lost 2 bases, and 7 bases had no gene match. Here the CDR3 DNA reads TGTGCCAGCAGCTTATTAAGCGGGGGGCCCGACAATGAGCAGTTCTTC. Amino acid sequence: CASSLLSGGPDNEQFF.

The chain carries TRBV5-1 and TRBJ2-2; 11 bases align to TRBD2. J was trimmed by 0 bases and V by 0 bases; bases with no gene match: 7. CDR1 and CDR2 (germline): SGHRS, YFSETQ. The CDR3 spans 19 residues. The CDR3 DNA is TGCGCCAGCAGCTTGGATGATACTAGCGGGGGTGCGAACACCGGGGAGCTGTTTTTT. Protein: CASSLDDTSGGANTGELFF.

This clonotype came up a few times. The rearrangement links TRBV6-5 to TRBJ1-4; no definite D call. Trimming removed 0 bases at V and 6 bases at J, with 5 bases between. The CDR3 runs 13 residues. Germline V gene data show CDR1 as MNHEY and CDR2 as SVGAGI. The CDR3 loop reads CASSYSGDEKLFF. DNA for the CDR3: TGTGCCAGCAGTTACTCCGGAGATGAAAAACTGTTTTTT.

The chain joins TRBV20-1 to TRBJ1-1; D is unclear. Trimming left V 3 bases short and J 4 bases short, with 12 bases between. This CDR3 contains 13 residues. Germline V gives CDR1 DFQATT, CDR2 SNEGSKA (reference sequence). CDR3 in DNA: TGCAGTGCTAGCCGCGACATGACCACTGAAGCTTTCTTT. As protein: CSASRDMTTEAFF.

For the CDR3, the DNA is TGCAGCGTTTGGGGACAAGGGAACACCGGGGAGCTGTTTTTT. Translation: CSVWGQGNTGELFF. The V and J genes are TRBV29-1 and TRBJ2-2, with TRBD1 as a possible D gene (6 bases). Trimming stripped 5 bases from V and 1 base from J, with 11 bases between. Germline assignment: CDR1 SQVTM and CDR2 ANQGSEA. CDR3 length: 14 residues.

This clonotype has a count of ten or more. The CDR3: CASSPTGTLHF. The CDR3 DNA reads as TGTGCCAGCAGTCCAACAGGTACCCTCCACTTT. The rearrangement joins TRBV6-6 to TRBJ1-6; D is perhaps TRBD1 (5 bases). V dropped 5 bases and J dropped 14 bases, with 10 bases sitting between them. CDR1 MNHNY and CDR2 SVGAGI come from the germline V gene (reference sequence). CDR3 size: 11 residues.

This clonotype was counted between two and nine times. The J gene is TRBJ1-1, the V gene TRBV15; D is unresolved. The CDR3 totals 13 residues. CDR1 and CDR2 from the germline V gene are LNHNV and YYDKDF (reference sequence). V was shortened by 4 bases and J by 11 bases, with 17 bases between the two germline ends. The CDR3 DNA is TGTGCCACCAGCAAGGTGGGCTCGAACGAGGCTTTCTTT. It is translated as CATSKVGSNEAFF. Variable domain in full (rest from reference TRBV15 and TRBJ1-1): DAMVIQNPRYQVTQFGKPVTLSCSQTLNHNVMYWYQQKSSQAPKLLFHYYDKDFNNEADTPDNFQSRRPNTSFCFLDIRSPGLGDTAMYLCATSKVGSNEAFFGQGTRLTVV.

This clonotype was seen more than once but under ten times. CDR3 region: CASSLAGTGQGDTQYF. The DNA of the CDR3 is TGCGCCAGCAGCTTGGCCGGGACGGGACAGGGAGATACGCAGTATTTT. The V call is TRBV5-1, the J call TRBJ2-3, with 9 nucleotides matching TRBD1. The CDR3 totals 16 residues. Germline trimming cut 0 bases from V and 5 bases from J; bases unmatched to any gene: 7. Germline CDR1 reads SGHRS; CDR2 reads YFSETQ.

The chain joins TRBV19 to TRBJ2-7; D is uncertain. The CDR3 extends over 13 amino acids. Germline V CDR1 and CDR2: LNHDA, SQIVND (reference sequence). V was clipped by 5 bases and J by 2 bases, with 10 bases between them. For the CDR3, the DNA is TGTGCCAGTAGTCTAAGGGTTACCTACGAGCAGTACTTC. This gives the protein CASSLRVTYEQYF.